This entry is about one TCR beta chain. This sample was included in a study of blood T cell repertoires in COVID-19. The trim removed 1 base at V and 4 bases at J, leaving 10 bases unmatched. Germline CDR1 reads MNHNS; CDR2 reads SASEGT. The CDR3 totals 17 residues. This table comes from immunoSEQ multiplex PCR, and its TCRdb copy is limited to in-frame clones, with some not included. The table shows about 280,000 clones, with about 86% occurring only once. Material: peripheral blood. J is TRBJ2-5 and V is TRBV6-1, with 9 bases lining up with TRBD2. The clonotype was recovered from a woman aged 25-40 years who had recovered from COVID-19. The CDR3: CASSEVGGGAFRETQYF. In DNA form, the CDR3 reads TGTGCCAGCAGTGAAGTAGGCGGGGGGGCCTTTAGAGAGACCCAGTACTTC.